This entry features one T cell receptor (beta chain) sequence. These data originate in a study of blood T cell repertoires in COVID-19. The germline V gene has CDR1 SGHTA and CDR2 FQGTGA. This CDR3 region has 15 residues. Trimming cost V 3 bases and J 0 bases, with 9 bases left between them. The repertoire was sequenced with immunoSEQ multiplex PCR; TCRdb's copy has only in-frame clones and lacks some. Of more than 110,000 clones listed, about 81% were seen once; the top ten hold less than 5%. The sequence was collected from a woman older than 75 with acute or convalescent COVID-19. Sequenced material: peripheral blood. The V call is TRBV7-3, the J call TRBJ2-1; perhaps TRBD1 as D (5 bases). In nucleotides, the CDR3 is TGTGCCAGCAGCTTCGACAGAAGCTCCTACAATGAGCAGTTCTTC. Translation gives CASSFDRSSYNEQFF.